These 17 T cell receptor beta chains were sequenced from one sample in a study of T cell responses to AZD1222 COVID-19 vaccine. Sequencing used immunoSEQ multiplex PCR; TCRdb keeps in-frame clones, though not all of them. Of about 94,000 clones listed, more than 70% were seen once; the top ten hold roughly 15%. Specimen: peripheral blood, collected on day 0 of AZD1222 vaccination. The receptors were gathered from an adult in good health.

The rearrangement uses TRBV7-3 and TRBJ2-2; D unresolved. V gave up 8 bases and J gave up 5 bases, with 15 bases separating them. The CDR3 loop spans 14 amino acids. CDR1 and CDR2 from the germline V gene are SGHTA and FQGTGA. CDR3 bases: TGTGCCAGCCGTCCCGCAGGCCGGACCGGGGAGCTGTTTTTT. Its protein is CASRPAGRTGELFF. The variable domain in full, with the rest retrieved from reference TRBV7-3 and TRBJ2-2, is GAGVSQTPSNKVTEKGKYVELRCDPISGHTALYWYRQSLGQGPEFLIYFQGTGAADDSGLPNDRFFAVRPEGSVSTLKIQRTERGDSAVYLCASRPAGRTGELFFGEGSRLTVL.

This chain connects TRBV28 to TRBJ2-7; a weak D match, TRBD1 (5 bases). The V and J ends lost 6 bases and 1 base respectively, with 13 bases between them. CDR3 length: 14 amino acids. Germline CDR1 and CDR2: MDHEN and SYDVKM. Here the CDR3 DNA reads TGTGCCAGCAGATGGAAGGCAGGGTCCTACGAGCAGTACTTC. The encoded protein is CASRWKAGSYEQYF.

The count of this clone is one. CDR3 DNA: TGTGCCAGCAGTCCAGGGGAATGGCCCCTCCACTTT. Encoded protein: CASSPGEWPLHF. The chain couples TRBV12-3 or TRBV12-4 to TRBJ1-6, with a weak D call TRBD1 (6 bases). This CDR3 is built from 12 residues. The V end was cut by 5 bases, the J end by 13 bases, with 12 bases between.

The DNA of the CDR3 is TGTGCCACCAGCAGGGACGGCCAAGAGACCCAGTACTTC. It translates to CATSRDGQETQYF. The chain links TRBV15 to TRBJ2-5; D is undetermined. Trimming removed 3 bases from V and 1 base from J, with 6 bases in between. Per the germline V gene, CDR1 is LNHNV and CDR2 is YYDKDF (reference sequence). The CDR3 is 13 residues long.

The DNA of the CDR3 is TGTGCCAGCAGAGCCGGGGGCACTGAAGCTTTCTTT. Protein: CASRAGGTEAFF. The chain links TRBV12-3 or TRBV12-4 to TRBJ1-1, with D possibly being TRBD1 (5 bases). CDR3 length equals 12 residues. V was cut by 6 bases and J by 4 bases, with 9 bases left in between.

The rearrangement links TRBV9 to TRBJ2-5; 8 bases match TRBD1. Trimming cost V 2 bases and J 5 bases; bases outside gene matches: 5. CDR1 is SGDLS and CDR2 is YYNGEE in the germline V gene. The CDR3 covers 14 residues. CDR3: CASSVQGAGETQYF. CDR3 in DNA: TGTGCCAGCAGCGTTCAGGGGGCGGGGGAGACCCAGTACTTC.

The chain has TRBV29-1 and TRBJ2-7, with 7 bases identical to TRBD1. The germline V gene encodes CDR1 SQVTM and CDR2 ANQGSEA. V gave up 5 bases and J gave up 0 bases; unmatched junction bases: 10. This CDR3 spans 15 amino acids. The CDR3 nucleotides are TGCAGCGTTCGTAGGTTGGGACAGAGCTCCTACGAGCAGTACTTC. Protein sequence: CSVRRLGQSSYEQYF.

The chain links TRBV4-2 to TRBJ1-2, with D perhaps TRBD1 (5 bases). Trimming removed 4 bases from V and 1 base from J, with 19 bases in between. Germline V CDR1 and CDR2: LGHNA, YNFKEQ. The CDR3 length is 17 residues. The CDR3 coding sequence is TGTGCCAGCAGCCCAACCGGGACTCTAGTCATTAACTATGGCTACACCTTC. Amino acids: CASSPTGTLVINYGYTF.

This sequence joins TRBV7-2 and TRBJ1-2, with a possible D match to TRBD1 (6 bases). The CDR3 covers 15 residues. V was shortened by 2 bases and J by 2 bases, with 12 bases between the two germline ends. The germline V gene has CDR1 SGHTA and CDR2 FQGNSA. This CDR3 reads CASSLLGGPNYGYTF. DNA for the CDR3: TGTGCCAGCAGCTTATTGGGGGGGCCCAACTATGGCTACACCTTC.

This sequence joins TRBV2 and TRBJ2-5, with D perhaps TRBD1 (5 bases). Trimming pared 6 bases from V and 5 bases from J, leaving 13 bases between. Germline V lookup: CDR1 SNHLY, CDR2 FYNNEI. The CDR3 totals 13 residues. CDR3 nucleotides: TGTGCCAGCAGCCCGCAGGGCTTGGAGACCCAGTACTTC. This gives the protein CASSPQGLETQYF.

This chain links TRBV11-1 with TRBJ2-5; possibly TRBD1 for D (5 bases). The germline gives CDR1 SGHAT, CDR2 FQDESV (reference sequence). Between the trimmed V and J ends, which lost 3 bases and 4 bases, there was a span of 12 bases. The CDR3 covers 14 residues. The CDR3 sequence is CASSLRPGPETQYF. In DNA form, the CDR3 reads TGTGCCAGCAGCTTGCGGCCAGGGCCAGAGACCCAGTACTTC.

The rearrangement links TRBV7-9 to TRBJ1-2; D is unclear. The ends were cut back, 3 bases at V and 3 bases at J, with 5 bases in the middle. Germline values: CDR1 SEHNR, CDR2 FQNEAQ (reference sequence). The CDR3 has 12 residues. In nucleotides, the CDR3 is TGTGCCAGCAGCTTTAACGACTATGGCTACACCTTC. Protein product: CASSFNDYGYTF.

This rearrangement joins TRBV5-4 to TRBJ1-1; 7 bases align to TRBD1. Germline V gene sequence: CDR1 SGHNT, CDR2 YYREEE (reference sequence). Unmatched junction bases numbered 7, after V lost 4 bases and J lost 1 base. CDR3 length equals 15 residues. The CDR3, as DNA: TGTGCCAGCAGCGCCGATGGACAGGCGAACACTGAAGCTTTCTTT. It translates to CASSADGQANTEAFF.

The chain employs TRBV3-1 (or the pseudogene TRBV3-2) and TRBJ1-2, with unresolved D. Looked up from germline, CDR1 is LGHDT and CDR2 is YNNKEL (reference sequence). V was clipped by 3 bases and J by 2 bases, with 7 bases between them. The CDR3 totals 13 residues. CDR3 sequence (DNA): TGTGCCAGCAGCCAGGAACTGAACTATGGCTACACCTTC. It encodes CASSQELNYGYTF.

The chain has TRBV2 and TRBJ2-1, with D maybe TRBD2 (5 bases). The germline CDR1 and CDR2 sequences are SNHLY and FYNNEI. This CDR3 spans 16 amino acids. V dropped 7 bases and J dropped 5 bases, with 21 bases sitting between them. For the CDR3, the DNA is TGTGCCAGCACTAGAGGAGGAGTAGAATCCAACAATGAGCAGTTCTTC. Its protein product is CASTRGGVESNNEQFF.

The chain combines TRBV27 with TRBJ2-6, with TRBD1 matching 8 bases. Germline V gene data show CDR1 as MNHEY and CDR2 as SMNVEV (reference sequence). J lost 3 bases, V lost 2 bases, and 6 bases had no gene match. CDR3 length: 17 residues. The CDR3 coding sequence is TGTGCCAGCAGTTTAGGCAGGGGGCAGTATGGGGCCAACGTCCTGACTTTC. Amino acids: CASSLGRGQYGANVLTF.

This chain uses TRBV10-3 with TRBJ2-6; TRBD1 agrees at 8 bases. Germline-derived CDR1 and CDR2 are ENHRY and SYGVKD. Trimming removed 10 bases from V and 4 bases from J; junction bases left unmatched: 6. The CDR3 is made up of 14 amino acids. This CDR3 reads CASHQGAGANVLTF. The DNA of the CDR3 is TGTGCCAGCCATCAGGGGGCCGGGGCCAACGTCCTGACTTTC.